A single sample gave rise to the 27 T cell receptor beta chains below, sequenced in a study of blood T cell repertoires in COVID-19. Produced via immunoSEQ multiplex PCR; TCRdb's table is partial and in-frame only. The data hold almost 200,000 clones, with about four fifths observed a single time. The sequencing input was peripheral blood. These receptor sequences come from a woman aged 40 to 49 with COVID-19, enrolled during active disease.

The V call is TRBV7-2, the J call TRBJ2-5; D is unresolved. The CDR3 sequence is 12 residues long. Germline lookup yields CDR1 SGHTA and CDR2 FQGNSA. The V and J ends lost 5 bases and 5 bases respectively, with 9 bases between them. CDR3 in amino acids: CASSPVVETQYF. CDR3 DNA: TGTGCCAGCAGCCCAGTTGTGGAGACCCAGTACTTC. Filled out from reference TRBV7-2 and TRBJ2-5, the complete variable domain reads GAGVSQSPSNKVTEKGKDVELRCDPISGHTALYWYRQSLGQGLEFLIYFQGNSAPDKSGLPSDRFSAERTGGSVSTLTIQRTQQEDSAVYLCASSPVVETQYFGPGTRLLVL.

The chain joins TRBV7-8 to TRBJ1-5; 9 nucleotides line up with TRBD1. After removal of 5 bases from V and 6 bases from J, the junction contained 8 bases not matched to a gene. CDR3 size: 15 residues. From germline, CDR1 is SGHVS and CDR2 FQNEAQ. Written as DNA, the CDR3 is TGTGCCAGCAGCCCGACAGGGGGGAATGGTCAGCCCCAGCATTTT. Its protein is CASSPTGGNGQPQHF. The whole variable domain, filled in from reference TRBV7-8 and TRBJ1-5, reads GAGVSQSPRYKVAKRGQDVALRCDPISGHVSLFWYQQALGQGPEFLTYFQNEAQLDKSGLPSDRFFAERPEGSVSTLKIQRTQQEDSAVYLCASSPTGGNGQPQHFGDGTRLSIL.

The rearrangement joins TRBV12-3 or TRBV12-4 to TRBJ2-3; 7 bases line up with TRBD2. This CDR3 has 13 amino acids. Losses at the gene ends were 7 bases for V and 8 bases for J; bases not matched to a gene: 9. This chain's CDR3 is CASNEGGPGTQYF. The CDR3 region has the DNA TGTGCCAGCAACGAGGGAGGGCCTGGTACGCAGTATTTT.

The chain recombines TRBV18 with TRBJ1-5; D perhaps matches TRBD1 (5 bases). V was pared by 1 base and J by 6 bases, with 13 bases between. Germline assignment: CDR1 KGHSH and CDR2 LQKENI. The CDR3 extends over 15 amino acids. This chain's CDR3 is CASSPRTGNSQPQHF. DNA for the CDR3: TGTGCCAGCTCACCACGTACAGGTAATAGTCAGCCCCAGCATTTT.

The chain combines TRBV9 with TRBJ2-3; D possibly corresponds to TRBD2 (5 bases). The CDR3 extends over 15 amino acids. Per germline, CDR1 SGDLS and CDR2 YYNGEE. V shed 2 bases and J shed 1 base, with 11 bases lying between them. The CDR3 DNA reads TGTGCCAGCAGCGTCCCTCTCGGGGGCACAGATACGCAGTATTTT. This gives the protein CASSVPLGGTDTQYF.

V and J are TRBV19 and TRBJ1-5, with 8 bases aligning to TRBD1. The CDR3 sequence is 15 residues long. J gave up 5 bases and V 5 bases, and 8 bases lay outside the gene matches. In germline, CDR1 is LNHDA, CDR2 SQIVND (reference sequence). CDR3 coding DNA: TGTGCCAGTAGTGAAGGACAGGGAAGGCATCAGCCCCAGCATTTT. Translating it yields CASSEGQGRHQPQHF.

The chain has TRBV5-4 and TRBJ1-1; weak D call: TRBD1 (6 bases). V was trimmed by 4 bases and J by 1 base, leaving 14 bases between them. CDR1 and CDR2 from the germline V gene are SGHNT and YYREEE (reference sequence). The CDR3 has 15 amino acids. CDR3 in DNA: TGTGCCAGCAGCGCGAGGGGAGGGGGGAACACTGAAGCTTTCTTT. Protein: CASSARGGGNTEAFF.

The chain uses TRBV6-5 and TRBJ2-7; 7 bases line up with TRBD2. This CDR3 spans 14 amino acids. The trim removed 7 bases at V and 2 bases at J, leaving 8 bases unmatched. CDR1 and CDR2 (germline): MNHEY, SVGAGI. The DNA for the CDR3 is TGTGCCAGCACTCCTCGCGGGACTACCTACGAGCAGTACTTC. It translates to CASTPRGTTYEQYF.

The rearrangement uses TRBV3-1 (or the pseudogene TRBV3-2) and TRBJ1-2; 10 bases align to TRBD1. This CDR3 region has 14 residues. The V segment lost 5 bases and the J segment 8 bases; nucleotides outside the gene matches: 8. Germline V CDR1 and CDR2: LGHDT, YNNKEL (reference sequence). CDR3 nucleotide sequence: TGTGCCAGCAGCTTTCGACAGGGGGCGGGCGGCTACACCTTC. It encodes CASSFRQGAGGYTF.

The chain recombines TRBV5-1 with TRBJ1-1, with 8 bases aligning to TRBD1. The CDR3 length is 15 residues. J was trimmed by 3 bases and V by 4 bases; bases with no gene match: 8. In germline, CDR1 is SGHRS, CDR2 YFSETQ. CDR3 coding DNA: TGCGCCAGCAGCGGAGGACAGGGAACCCACACTGAAGCTTTCTTT. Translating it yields CASSGGQGTHTEAFF.

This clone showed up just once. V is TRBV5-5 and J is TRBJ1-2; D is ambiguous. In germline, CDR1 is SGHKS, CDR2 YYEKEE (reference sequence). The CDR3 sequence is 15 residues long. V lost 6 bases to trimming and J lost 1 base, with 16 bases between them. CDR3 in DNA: TGTGCCAGCAACTTTCGGTATGAGCTTAACTATGGCTACACCTTC. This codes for CASNFRYELNYGYTF. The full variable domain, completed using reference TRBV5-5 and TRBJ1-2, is DAGVTQSPTHLIKTRGQQVTLRCSPISGHKSVSWYQQVLGQGPQFIFQYYEKEERGRGNFPDRFSARQFPNYSSELNVNALLLGDSALYLCASNFRYELNYGYTFGSGTRLTVV.

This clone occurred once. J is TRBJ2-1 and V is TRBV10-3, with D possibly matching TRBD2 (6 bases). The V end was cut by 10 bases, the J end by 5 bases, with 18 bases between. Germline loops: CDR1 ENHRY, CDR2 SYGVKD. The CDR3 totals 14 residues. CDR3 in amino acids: CATIEVSGNNEQFF. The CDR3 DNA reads TGTGCCACCATCGAGGTTAGCGGTAACAATGAGCAGTTCTTC.

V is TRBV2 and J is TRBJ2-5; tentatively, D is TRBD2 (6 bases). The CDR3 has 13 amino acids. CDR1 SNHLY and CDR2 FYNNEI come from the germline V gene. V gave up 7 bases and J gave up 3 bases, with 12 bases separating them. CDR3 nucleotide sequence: TGTGCCAGCATATTAGCGGAAGAAGAGACCCAGTACTTC. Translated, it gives CASILAEEETQYF. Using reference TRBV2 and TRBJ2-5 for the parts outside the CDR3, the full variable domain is EPEVTQTPSHQVTQMGQEVILRCVPISNHLYFYWYRQILGQKVEFLVSFYNNEISEKSEIFDDQFSVERPDGSNFTLKIRSTKLEDSAMYFCASILAEEETQYFGPGTRLLVL.

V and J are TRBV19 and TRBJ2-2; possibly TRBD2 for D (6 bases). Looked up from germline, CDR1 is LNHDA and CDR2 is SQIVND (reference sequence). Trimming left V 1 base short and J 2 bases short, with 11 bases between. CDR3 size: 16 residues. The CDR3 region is CASSIVLALNTGELFF. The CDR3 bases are TGTGCCAGTAGTATAGTACTAGCTCTTAACACCGGGGAGCTGTTTTTT.

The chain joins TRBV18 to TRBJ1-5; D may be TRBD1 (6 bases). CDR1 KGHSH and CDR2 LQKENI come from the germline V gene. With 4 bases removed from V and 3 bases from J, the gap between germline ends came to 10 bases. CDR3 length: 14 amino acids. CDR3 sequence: CASSLYRDNQPQHF. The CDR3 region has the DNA TGTGCCAGCTCACTATACAGGGACAATCAGCCCCAGCATTTT.

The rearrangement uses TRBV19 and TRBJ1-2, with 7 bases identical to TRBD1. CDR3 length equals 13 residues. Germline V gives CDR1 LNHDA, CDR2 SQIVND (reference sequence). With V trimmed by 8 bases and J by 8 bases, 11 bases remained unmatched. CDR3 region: CASLGGVNGGYTF. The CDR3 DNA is TGTGCCAGTCTAGGGGGCGTGAATGGAGGCTACACCTTC.

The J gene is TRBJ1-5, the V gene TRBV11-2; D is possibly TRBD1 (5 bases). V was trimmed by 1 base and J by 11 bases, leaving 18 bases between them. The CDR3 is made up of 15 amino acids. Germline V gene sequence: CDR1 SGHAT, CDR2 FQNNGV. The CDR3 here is CASSLGGGPREAQHF. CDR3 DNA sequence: TGTGCCAGCAGCTTAGGGGGGGGACCCCGAGAGGCCCAGCATTTT.

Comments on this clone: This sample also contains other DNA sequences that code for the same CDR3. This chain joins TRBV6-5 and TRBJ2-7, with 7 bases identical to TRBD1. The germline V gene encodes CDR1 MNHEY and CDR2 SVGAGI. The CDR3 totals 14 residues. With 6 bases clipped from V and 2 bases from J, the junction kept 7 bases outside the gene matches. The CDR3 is CASSPRQGTYEQYF. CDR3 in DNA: TGTGCCAGCAGCCCCAGACAGGGAACCTACGAGCAGTACTTC.

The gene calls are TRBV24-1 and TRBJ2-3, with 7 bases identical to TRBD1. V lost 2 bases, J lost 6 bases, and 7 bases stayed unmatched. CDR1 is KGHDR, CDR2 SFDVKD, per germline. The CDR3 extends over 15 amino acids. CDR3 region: CATSDSVGGRDTQYF. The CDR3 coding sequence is TGTGCCACCAGTGATTCGGTAGGGGGCAGGGATACGCAGTATTTT.

Written as DNA, the CDR3 is TGTGCCGTGCGCGGGGGGGGGACCTACGAGCAGTACTTC. Amino acids: CAVRGGGTYEQYF. The V and J genes are TRBV3-1 (or the pseudogene TRBV3-2) and TRBJ2-7, with TRBD2 matching 9 bases. In germline, CDR1 is LGHDT, CDR2 YNNKEL (reference sequence). V gave up 11 bases and J gave up 2 bases; unmatched junction bases: 7. The CDR3 has 13 amino acids.

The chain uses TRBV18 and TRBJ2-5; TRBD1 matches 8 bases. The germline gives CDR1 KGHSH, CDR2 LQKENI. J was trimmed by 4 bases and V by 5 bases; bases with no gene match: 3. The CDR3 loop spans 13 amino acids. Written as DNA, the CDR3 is TGTGCCAGCTCAGACAGGGGTACAGAGACCCAGTACTTC. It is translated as CASSDRGTETQYF.

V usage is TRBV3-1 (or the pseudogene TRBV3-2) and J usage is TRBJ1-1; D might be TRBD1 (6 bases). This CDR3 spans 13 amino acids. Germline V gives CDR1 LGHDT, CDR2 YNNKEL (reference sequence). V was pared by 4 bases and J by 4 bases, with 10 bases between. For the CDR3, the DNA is TGTGCCAGCAGCCCCCAGGGGACCACTGAAGCTTTCTTT. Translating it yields CASSPQGTTEAFF.

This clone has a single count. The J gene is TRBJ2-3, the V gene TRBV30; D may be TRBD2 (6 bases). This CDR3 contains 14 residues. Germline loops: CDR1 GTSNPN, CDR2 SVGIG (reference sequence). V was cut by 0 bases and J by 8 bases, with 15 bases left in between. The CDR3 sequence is CAWSVVLEEGTQYF. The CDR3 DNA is TGTGCCTGGAGTGTGGTACTAGAGGAGGGTACGCAGTATTTT.

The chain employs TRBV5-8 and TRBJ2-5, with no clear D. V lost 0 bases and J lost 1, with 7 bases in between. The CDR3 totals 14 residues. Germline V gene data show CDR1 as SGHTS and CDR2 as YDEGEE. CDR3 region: CASSLARVQETQYF. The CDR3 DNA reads TGTGCCAGCAGCTTGGCCCGGGTCCAAGAGACCCAGTACTTC. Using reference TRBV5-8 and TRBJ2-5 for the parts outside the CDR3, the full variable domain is EAGVTQSPTHLIKTRGQQATLRCSPISGHTSVYWYQQALGLGLQFLLWYDEGEERNRGNFPPRFSGRQFPNYSSELNVNALELEDSALYLCASSLARVQETQYFGPGTRLLVL.

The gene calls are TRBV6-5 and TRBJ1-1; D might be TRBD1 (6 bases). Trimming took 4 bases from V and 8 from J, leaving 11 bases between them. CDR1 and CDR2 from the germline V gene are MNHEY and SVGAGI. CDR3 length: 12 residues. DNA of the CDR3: TGTGCCAGCAGTTTTCGAACAGGGGAAGCTTTCTTT. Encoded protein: CASSFRTGEAFF.

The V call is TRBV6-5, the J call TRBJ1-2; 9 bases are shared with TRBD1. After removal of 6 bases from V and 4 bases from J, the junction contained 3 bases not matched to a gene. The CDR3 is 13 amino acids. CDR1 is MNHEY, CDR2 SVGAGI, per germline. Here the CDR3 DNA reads TGTGCCAGCAGAGAGACAGGGGGCTATGGCTACACCTTC. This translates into CASRETGGYGYTF.

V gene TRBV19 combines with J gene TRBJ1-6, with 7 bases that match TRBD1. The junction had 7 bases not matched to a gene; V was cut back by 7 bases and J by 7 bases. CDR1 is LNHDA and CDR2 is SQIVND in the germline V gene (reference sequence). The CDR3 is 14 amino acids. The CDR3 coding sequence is TGTGCCAGTACCGGGACAGCACCAAATTCACCCCTCCACTTT. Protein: CASTGTAPNSPLHF. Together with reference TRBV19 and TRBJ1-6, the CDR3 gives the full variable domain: DGGITQSPKYLFRKEGQNVTLSCEQNLNHDAMYWYRQDPGQGLRLIYYSQIVNDFQKGDIAEGYSVSREKKESFPLTVTSAQKNPTAFYLCASTGTAPNSPLHFGNGTRLTVT.